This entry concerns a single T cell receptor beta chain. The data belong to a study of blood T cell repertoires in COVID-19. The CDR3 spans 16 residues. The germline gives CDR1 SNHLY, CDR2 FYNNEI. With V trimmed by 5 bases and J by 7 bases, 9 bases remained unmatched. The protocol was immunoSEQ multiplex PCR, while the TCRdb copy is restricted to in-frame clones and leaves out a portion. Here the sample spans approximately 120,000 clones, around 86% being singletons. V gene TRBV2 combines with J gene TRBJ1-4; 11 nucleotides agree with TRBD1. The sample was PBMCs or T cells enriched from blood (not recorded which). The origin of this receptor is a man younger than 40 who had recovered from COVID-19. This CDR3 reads CASSRDRGSVGEKLFF. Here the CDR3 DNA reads TGTGCCAGCAGTCGGGACAGGGGGTCGGTTGGTGAAAAACTGTTTTTT.